This TCR beta chain was captured by sequencing in a study of identical twins. Template switching supplied a universal primer site; unique molecular identifiers were carried on the cDNA. TCRdb used MiXCR to reprocess the 5' RACE reads, holding one entry per CDR3 protein. The data show around 670,000 distinct CDR3 sequences, 6% to 6.5% seen once. Trimming at V came to 1 base and at J to 0 bases, leaving 7 bases not matched to a gene. The CDR3 contains 17 residues. Every donor was a healthy Caucasian. This receptor was identified in a man aged 18 to 29 in good health. The V gene is TRBV12-3 or TRBV12-4, the J gene TRBJ2-3, with 7 nucleotides matching TRBD2. Material: naive T cells sorted from blood. Written as DNA, the CDR3 is TGTGCCAGCAGTTTAGGGCTAGCGGAAAGAAGCACAGATACGCAGTATTTT. This codes for CASSLGLAERSTDTQYF.